One T cell receptor beta chain is described in this entry. Its antigen is currently unknown. The sample originates from a study of PD-L1 blockade in urothelial cancer. Study-wide results and caveats: When measured at 3 weeks, tumor-associated blood clones expanded more in durable-benefit patients. Lower pretreatment blood TCR clonality, under the median, predicted better survival, researchers reported.

Some clones are missing from TCRdb's copy, which holds only in-frame ones; the method was immunoSEQ multiplex PCR. The data contain 35,000 to 50,000 clones, about four fifths of them seen just once; the ten biggest clones take up about 15%. Time point of the sample: peripheral blood 6 weeks after treatment start. Every patient provided from 1 to 8 samples, collected pretreatment and on-treatment. This TCR derives from a man aged 55 to 70 with urothelial cancer. The sequences come from PBMCs, collected around atezolizumab (anti-PD-L1) treatment.

As DNA, the CDR3 is TGTGCCAGCAGCCACACCGACAGGAACACCGGGGAGCTGTTTTTT. Its protein is CASSHTDRNTGELFF. The chain recombines TRBV5-5 with TRBJ2-2; D is possibly TRBD1 (5 bases). V lost 4 bases to trimming and J lost 1 base, with 11 bases between them. CDR3 size: 15 residues. Germline CDR1 SGHKS, CDR2 YYEKEE (reference sequence).